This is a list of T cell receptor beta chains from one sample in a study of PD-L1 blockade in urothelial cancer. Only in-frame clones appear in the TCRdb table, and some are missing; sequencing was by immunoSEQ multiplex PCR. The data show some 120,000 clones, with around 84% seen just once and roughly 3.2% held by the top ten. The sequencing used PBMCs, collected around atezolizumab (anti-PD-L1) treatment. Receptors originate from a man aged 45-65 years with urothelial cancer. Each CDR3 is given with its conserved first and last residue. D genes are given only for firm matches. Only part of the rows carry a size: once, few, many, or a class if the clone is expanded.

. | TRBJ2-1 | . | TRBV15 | TGTGCCACCAGCAGAGGGGGTTACGGGATCAGCTCCTACAATGAGCAGTTCTTC | CATSRGGYGISSYNEQFF
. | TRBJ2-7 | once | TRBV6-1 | TGTGCCAGCAGTGTATTGGAGGTGGGCTCGGGCGAGCAGTACTTC | CASSVLEVGSGEQYF
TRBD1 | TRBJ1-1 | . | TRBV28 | TGTGCCAGCAGTATCCGTCAGGGGGCGGCTTTCTTT | CASSIRQGAAFF
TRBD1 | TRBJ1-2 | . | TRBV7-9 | TGTGCCAGCAGCTTGAAAGGACAGGGGGCCGCCTCCTATGGCTACACCTTC | CASSLKGQGAASYGYTF
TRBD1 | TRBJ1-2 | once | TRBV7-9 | TGTGCCAGCAGCTACAAGACAGGGAGTGGCTACACCTTC | CASSYKTGSGYTF
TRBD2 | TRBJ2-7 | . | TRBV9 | TGTGCCAGCAGCAGAGGGACTAGCGGGCGCCGCTTAAGCTCCTACGAGCAGTACTTC | CASSRGTSGRRLSSYEQYF
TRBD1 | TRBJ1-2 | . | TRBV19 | TGTGCCAGTAGTATATATTTTGGGACAGACCCTAACTATGGCTACACCTTC | CASSIYFGTDPNYGYTF
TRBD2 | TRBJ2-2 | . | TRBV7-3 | TGTGCCAGCAGCCCTCGACTAGCGGGAGTGACCGGGGAGCTGTTTTTT | CASSPRLAGVTGELFF
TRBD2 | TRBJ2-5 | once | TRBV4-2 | TGTGCCAGCAGCCAAGGAACTAGCGGGAGGGCAGAGACCCAGTACTTC | CASSQGTSGRAETQYF
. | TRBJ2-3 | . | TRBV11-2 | TGTGCCAGCAGCTTTATAACGGGGGGCGCGGGCACAGATACGCAGTATTTT | CASSFITGGAGTDTQYF
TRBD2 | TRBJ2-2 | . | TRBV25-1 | TGTGCCAGCAGTGGAGCGGGAGGGGCGAACACCGGGGAGCTGTTTTTT | CASSGAGGANTGELFF
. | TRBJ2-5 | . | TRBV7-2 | TGTGCCAGCAGCTTATACCGGGAGACCCAGTACTTC | CASSLYRETQYF
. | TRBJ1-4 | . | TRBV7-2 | TGTGCCAGCAGCTTAGGAGTGGTTAATGAAAAACTGTTTTTT | CASSLGVVNEKLFF
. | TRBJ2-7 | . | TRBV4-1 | TGCGCCAGCAGCCAAGATCTGTCTAGCTCCTACGAGCAGTACTTC | CASSQDLSSSYEQYF
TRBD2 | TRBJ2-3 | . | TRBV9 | TGTGCCAGCAGCGCGGGACTAGCGGGAGAGGTTACGCAGTATTTT | CASSAGLAGEVTQYF
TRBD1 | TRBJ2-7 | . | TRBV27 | TGTGCCAGCAGGGAAACCCAGGGGGCGCCCCCCTACGAGCAGTACTTC | CASRETQGAPPYEQYF
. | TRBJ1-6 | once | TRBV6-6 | TGTGCCAGCAGTTACCCTCAATCTGGGGCCGGGTCACCCCTCCACTTT | CASSYPQSGAGSPLHF
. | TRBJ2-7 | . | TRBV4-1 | TGCGCCAGCAGCCCAGTCCCTAACAGGGAAGAAGTCGAGCAGTACTTC | CASSPVPNREEVEQYF
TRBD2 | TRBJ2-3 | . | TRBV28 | TGTGCCAGCAGTAGCCCAGCGGGAGGCACAGATACGCAGTATTTT | CASSSPAGGTDTQYF
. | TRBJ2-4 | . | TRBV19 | TGTGCCAGCAGGGGCCGGGGCAAAAACATTCAGTACTTC | CASRGRGKNIQYF
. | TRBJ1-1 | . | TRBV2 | TGTGCCAGCAGTGTGTTCGGGAAGAACACTGAAGCTTTCTTT | CASSVFGKNTEAFF
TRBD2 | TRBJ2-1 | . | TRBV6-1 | TGTGCCAGCAGCGGGACTAGCGATTACAATGAGCAGTTCTTC | CASSGTSDYNEQFF
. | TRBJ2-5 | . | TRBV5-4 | TGTGCCAGCAGCATCGGGACTCGGGGAGAGACCCAGTACTTC | CASSIGTRGETQYF
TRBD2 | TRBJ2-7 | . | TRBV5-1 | TGCGCCAGCAGTCAAAATCGACTAGCGGGCTCCTACGAGCAGTACTTC | CASSQNRLAGSYEQYF
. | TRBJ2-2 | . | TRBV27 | TGTGCCAGCAACGGGGGTTCCAACACCGGGGAGCTGTTTTTT | CASNGGSNTGELFF
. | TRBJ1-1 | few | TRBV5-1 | TGCGCCAGCAGCTTGGTTTCAGAGAACACTGAAGCTTTCTTT | CASSLVSENTEAFF
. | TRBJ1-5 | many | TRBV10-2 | TGCGCCAGGACGACAGGTTGCAATCAGCCCCAGCATTTT | CARTTGCNQPQHF
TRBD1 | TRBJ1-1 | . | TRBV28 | TGTGCCAGCAGACCCGGGACAGGGGTCGTTCCGGACACTGAAGCTTTCTTT | CASRPGTGVVPDTEAFF
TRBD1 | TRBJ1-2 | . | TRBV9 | TGTGCCAGCAGCGGGGAGGGGACAGGGGGTCCCTATGGCTACACCTTC | CASSGEGTGGPYGYTF
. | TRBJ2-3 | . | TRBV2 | TGTGCCAGCAGTGACGCGGGAACGAGCACAGATACGCAGTATTTT | CASSDAGTSTDTQYF
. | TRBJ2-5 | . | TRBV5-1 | TGCGCCAGCAGCTTGGGGCCCACCAGGGTTGAGACCCAGTACTTC | CASSLGPTRVETQYF
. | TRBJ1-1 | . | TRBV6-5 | TGTGCCAGCAGCGCTTACTCTGAAGCTTTCTTT | CASSAYSEAFF
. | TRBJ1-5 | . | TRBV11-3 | TGTGCCAGCAGCTTAGGTAAACAGAATTATAGCAATCAGCCCCAGCATTTT | CASSLGKQNYSNQPQHF
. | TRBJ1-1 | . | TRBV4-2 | TGTGCCAGCAGCCAAGATCGGGGGGGCGTAAGAACTGAAGCTTTCTTT | CASSQDRGGVRTEAFF
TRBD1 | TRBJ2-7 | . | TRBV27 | TGTGCCAGCAGTTTCGGGACAGGGGGCCACGAGCAGTACTTC | CASSFGTGGHEQYF
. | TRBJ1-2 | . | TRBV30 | TGTGCCTGGAGCGTCTACGGTGGCTACACCTTC | CAWSVYGGYTF
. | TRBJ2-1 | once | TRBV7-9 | TGTGCCAGCAGCTCAGATTTAAGCTCCTACAATGAGCAGTTCTTC | CASSSDLSSYNEQFF
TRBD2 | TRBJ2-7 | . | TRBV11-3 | TGTGCCAGCAGCTTAGATGTGGGCGGGAGGGCCTCCTACGAGCAGTACTTC | CASSLDVGGRASYEQYF
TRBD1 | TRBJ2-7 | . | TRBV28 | TGTGCCAGCAGGGGGCTCGGGACAGGGCCCTACGAGCAGTACTTC | CASRGLGTGPYEQYF
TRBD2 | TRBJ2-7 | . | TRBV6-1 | TGTGCCAGCAGTGGTCTAGCGGGAGCTTACGAGCAGTACTTC | CASSGLAGAYEQYF
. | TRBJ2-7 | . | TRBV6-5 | TGTGCCAGCAGTTACCTATCTCCAGGTGAAGAGCAGTACTTC | CASSYLSPGEEQYF
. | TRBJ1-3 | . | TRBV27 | TGTGCCAGCAGGCAAGTAGGCGGAGGAAACACCATATATTTT | CASRQVGGGNTIYF
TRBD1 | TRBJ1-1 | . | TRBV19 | TGTGCCAGTAGCCCCGGGACAGGGGGCCGGATCACTGAAGCTTTCTTT | CASSPGTGGRITEAFF
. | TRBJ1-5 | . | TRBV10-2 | TGCGCCAGCAGTGAGTTTGGGGCCAATCAGCCCCAGCATTTT | CASSEFGANQPQHF
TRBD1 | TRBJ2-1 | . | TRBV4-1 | TGCGCCAGCAGCCAAGGGACAGGGTGGACCTACAATGAGCAGTTCTTC | CASSQGTGWTYNEQFF
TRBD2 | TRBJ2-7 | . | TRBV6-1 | TGTGCCAGCAGCATAGTAGCGGGAGGCCCCTACGAGCAGTACTTC | CASSIVAGGPYEQYF
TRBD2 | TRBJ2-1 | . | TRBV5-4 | TGTGCCAGCAGCCCCACTAGCGGTCCTTTGGATGAGCAGTTCTTC | CASSPTSGPLDEQFF
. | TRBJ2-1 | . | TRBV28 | TGTGCCAGCAGTCAACTCAGGGTCTTGGGAAATGAGCAGTTCTTC | CASSQLRVLGNEQFF
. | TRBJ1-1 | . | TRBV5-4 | TGTGCCAGCAGCCACTCAGCGGGAAACACTGAAGCTTTCTTT | CASSHSAGNTEAFF
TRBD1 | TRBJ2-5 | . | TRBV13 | TGTGCCAGCAGCCAAAGGGACAGGGGCCCAAAGGAGGAGACCCAGTACTTC | CASSQRDRGPKEETQYF
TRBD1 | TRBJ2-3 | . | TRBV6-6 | TGTGCCATACGACAGGGGGCGCGCGCAGATACGCAGTATTTT | CAIRQGARADTQYF
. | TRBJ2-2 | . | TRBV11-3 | TGTGCCAGCAGCTCGAAAACGGGCACCGGGGAGCTGTTTTTT | CASSSKTGTGELFF
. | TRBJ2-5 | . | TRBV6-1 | TGTGCCAGCAGTGTAACCCGGGATCAAGAGACCCAGTACTTC | CASSVTRDQETQYF
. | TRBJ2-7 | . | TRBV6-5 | TGTGCCAGCAGCCCCGGACTAATCTACGAGCAGTACTTC | CASSPGLIYEQYF
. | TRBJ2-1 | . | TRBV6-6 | TGTGCCACTATGATCTATGCGGAGCAGTTCTTC | CATMIYAEQFF
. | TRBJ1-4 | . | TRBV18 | TGTGCCAGCTCCCGAGAACAGGGAAACGGTGAAAAACTGTTTTTT | CASSREQGNGEKLFF
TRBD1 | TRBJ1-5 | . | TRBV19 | TGTGCCAGTAGTCCACGACAGGGTCGGCCCATACACCAGCCCCAGCATTTT | CASSPRQGRPIHQPQHF
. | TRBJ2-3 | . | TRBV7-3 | TGTGCCAGCAGCCTTTGGGCGTACACAGATACGCAGTATTTT | CASSLWAYTDTQYF
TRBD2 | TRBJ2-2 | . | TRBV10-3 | TGTGCCATCAACCGACTAGCGGGAAACACCGGGGAGCTGTTTTTT | CAINRLAGNTGELFF
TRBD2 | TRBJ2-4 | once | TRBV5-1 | TGCGCCAGCAGCCAGGGACTAGCGGGAGGGGGTGGAAACATTCAGTACTTC | CASSQGLAGGGGNIQYF